Each of the 29 T cell receptor beta chains below was sequenced from the same sample in a study of shared T cell receptors in the human thymus (dated by TCRdb to the early 2020s). Receptor amplification or capture employed the immunoSEQ multiplex PCR assay. This immuneACCESS table, as held by TCRdb, lists in-frame sequences with V and J called but not all clones. Of the missing ones, under half trace to an unresolved V gene in checked studies; the others have no known cause. The sample table records roughly 710,000 clones; around 85% of these occur just once. Clones ranked in the top ten supply more than 0.01% of the sample. The same data also contributed to another study, on human thymus T cells.

Source material: thymocytes. Receptors were obtained from a girl younger than two with a congenital heart defect. Donor details come from another sample of the same person, matched by shared clones.

The chain has TRBV20-1 and TRBJ2-7; D uncertain. The CDR3 consists of 11 residues. The V and J ends lost 5 bases and 2 bases respectively, with 7 bases between them. Germline CDR1 and CDR2: DFQATT and SNEGSKA (reference sequence). CDR3 sequence reads: CSARSAYEQYF. The CDR3 coding sequence is TGCAGTGCTCGATCGGCCTACGAGCAGTACTTC.

V gene TRBV7-3 combines with J gene TRBJ2-7, with 14 bases aligning to TRBD2. V shed 5 bases and J 2 bases; nucleotides not matched to a gene: 11. The CDR3 sequence is 18 residues long. Germline V CDR1 and CDR2: SGHTA, FQGTGA. As DNA, the CDR3 is TGTGCCAGCAGCCAACGGACTAGCGGGGGGATCGAACCCTACGAGCAGTACTTC. Translating it yields CASSQRTSGGIEPYEQYF.

This chain links TRBV19 with TRBJ1-5, with D maybe TRBD1 (5 bases). The CDR3 runs to 15 residues. Trimming pared 5 bases from V and 2 bases from J, leaving 13 bases between. Germline values: CDR1 LNHDA, CDR2 SQIVND (reference sequence). Written as DNA, the CDR3 is TGTGCCAGTAGTTTGGGGGGATTTGGCAATCAGCCCCAGCATTTT. Residues: CASSLGGFGNQPQHF.

The chain recombines TRBV6-1 with TRBJ1-1; the D is unclear. The germline V gene encodes CDR1 MNHNS and CDR2 SASEGT. The CDR3 contains 15 residues. The germline V and J ends were trimmed by 4 bases and 0 bases, with 12 bases remaining between them. Here the CDR3 reads CASSVTPYMNTEAFF. CDR3 in DNA: TGTGCCAGCAGTGTAACCCCATACATGAACACTGAAGCTTTCTTT.

This clone occurred once. The chain has TRBV5-3 and TRBJ1-2; TRBD1 matches 9 bases. TRBV5-3 is an open reading frame whose function is uncertain. This CDR3 is built from 16 residues. The V and J ends lost 4 bases and 7 bases, in that order; junction bases with no gene match: 14. The chain's CDR3 is CARSRGTGPRELGYTF. The CDR3 nucleotides are TGTGCCAGAAGCCGGGGGACAGGGCCACGCGAACTTGGCTACACCTTC.

This clone has a handful of counts. The CDR3 DNA follows: TGTGCCAGCTCACCGTTCGGGACAGGTCGGAACGAGCAGTACTTC. This translates into CASSPFGTGRNEQYF. V and J are TRBV18 and TRBJ2-7; 8 nucleotides match TRBD1. The CDR3 has 15 amino acids. V shed 3 bases and J 5 bases; nucleotides not matched to a gene: 9. In germline, CDR1 is KGHSH, CDR2 LQKENI.

The V gene is TRBV14, the J gene TRBJ2-3; TRBD2 matches at 12 bases. With V trimmed by 6 bases and J by 3 bases, 4 bases remained unmatched. CDR3 length equals 15 residues. CDR1 and CDR2 (germline): SGHDN, FVKESK. The CDR3 bases are TGTGCCAGCAGTCAAACTAGCGGGGGGACAGATACGCAGTATTTT. The encoded protein is CASSQTSGGTDTQYF.

The J gene is TRBJ1-4, the V gene TRBV7-2, with D possibly matching TRBD1 (6 bases). Trimming removed 3 bases from V and 8 bases from J, with 13 bases in between. The CDR3 is made up of 14 amino acids. The germline V gene encodes CDR1 SGHTA and CDR2 FQGNSA. CDR3 protein: CASSLMGAGEKLFF. The CDR3 DNA reads TGTGCCAGCAGCTTGATGGGGGCTGGGGAAAAACTGTTTTTT.

This clone has a handful of counts. V and J are TRBV7-2 and TRBJ1-5; the match to TRBD1 covers 8 bases. This CDR3 has 18 amino acids. The germline V gene has CDR1 SGHTA and CDR2 FQGNSA. V gave up 5 bases and J gave up 3 bases; unmatched junction bases: 15. The CDR3 protein is CASSPLIVTGEYNQPQHF. The CDR3 nucleotides read TGTGCCAGCAGCCCTCTTATAGTGACAGGGGAGTACAATCAGCCCCAGCATTTT.

V usage is TRBV5-4 and J usage is TRBJ2-7; 7 bases line up with TRBD1. V lost 3 bases to trimming and J lost 3 bases; unmatched junction nucleotides: 12. The CDR3 extends over 16 amino acids. CDR1 is SGHNT and CDR2 is YYREEE in the germline V gene (reference sequence). The CDR3 reads CASSSQDRPEDYEQYF. CDR3 in DNA: TGTGCCAGCAGCTCACAGGACAGGCCCGAAGACTACGAGCAGTACTTC.

This chain joins TRBV27 and TRBJ2-3; D is unresolved. Trimming cost V 6 bases and J 0 bases, with 22 bases left between them. This CDR3 region has 18 residues. Germline CDR1 is MNHEY and CDR2 is SMNVEV (reference sequence). The CDR3 spells CASSPIDPGITSTDTQYF. The CDR3 DNA reads TGTGCCAGCAGCCCTATAGACCCGGGTATCACTAGCACAGATACGCAGTATTTT.

The rearrangement uses TRBV4-1 and TRBJ1-6; no reliable D call. Trimming stripped 2 bases from V and 10 bases from J, with 9 bases between. This CDR3 region has 13 residues. CDR1 and CDR2 (germline): MGHRA, YSYEKL. CDR3 region: CASSQSGGSPLHF. Here the CDR3 DNA reads TGCGCCAGCAGCCAATCCGGAGGATCACCCCTCCACTTT.

V gene TRBV27 combines with J gene TRBJ2-3; 11 positions match TRBD2. CDR3 length: 19 residues. Germline CDR1 is MNHEY and CDR2 is SMNVEV (reference sequence). Trimming at V came to 2 bases and at J to 2 bases, leaving 12 bases not matched to a gene. The CDR3 nucleotides read TGTGCCAGCAGTTTAAGGGGACTAGCGGTGGGGGTCCACACAGATACGCAGTATTTT. Translating gives CASSLRGLAVGVHTDTQYF.

The J gene is TRBJ1-5, the V gene TRBV5-5; 8 bases are a match to TRBD1. CDR3 length: 15 residues. V lost 2 bases to trimming and J lost 7 bases; unmatched junction nucleotides: 8. Germline CDR1 reads SGHKS; CDR2 reads YYEKEE (reference sequence). This chain's CDR3 is CASSFGQGTGQPQHF. The CDR3 DNA sequence: TGTGCCAGCAGCTTCGGACAGGGAACGGGCCAGCCCCAGCATTTT.

The chain carries TRBV7-9 and TRBJ1-1, with 8 bases lining up with TRBD1. This CDR3 is 17 amino acids long. CDR1 and CDR2 (germline): SEHNR, FQNEAQ (reference sequence). V shed 3 bases and J 5 bases; nucleotides not matched to a gene: 14. The CDR3 is CASSFYPWQGARTEAFF. The CDR3 region has the DNA TGTGCCAGCAGCTTCTACCCCTGGCAGGGGGCGAGAACTGAAGCTTTCTTT.

V gene TRBV5-1 combines with J gene TRBJ2-3, with 7 bases aligning to TRBD1. CDR3 length: 17 amino acids. Germline CDR1 reads SGHRS; CDR2 reads YFSETQ. V shed 2 bases, J shed 5 bases, and the junction held 14 bases outside the gene matches. The CDR3 DNA is TGCGCCAGCAGCTTTCAACAGGGGATTGGTATAGGAGATACGCAGTATTTT. It yields the protein CASSFQQGIGIGDTQYF.

The chain combines TRBV6-6 with TRBJ2-7, with a weak D call TRBD2 (6 bases). The germline V and J ends were trimmed by 6 bases and 3 bases, with 12 bases remaining between them. CDR1 MNHNY and CDR2 SVGAGI come from the germline V gene (reference sequence). There are 13 residues in the CDR3. CDR3 bases: TGTGCCAGCAGGCGGGATGCGGGCTACGAGCAGTACTTC. Translating gives CASRRDAGYEQYF.

This chain joins TRBV21-1 and TRBJ2-1; TRBD2 is the table's D call, not checked against the DNA. TRBV21-1 counts as a pseudogene. The CDR3 runs to 16 residues. The CDR3 is CASSKEEGISYNEQFF. CDR3 coding DNA: TGTGCCAGCAGCAAAGAGGAGGGGATCAGCTACAATGAGCAGTTCTTC.

J is TRBJ2-1 and V is TRBV9, with TRBD2 as a possible D gene (6 bases). CDR1 and CDR2 from the germline V gene are SGDLS and YYNGEE. V was clipped by 4 bases and J by 9 bases, with 23 bases between them. The CDR3 has 16 amino acids. The CDR3 sequence is CASSRVWDSPEGEQFF. CDR3 coding DNA: TGTGCCAGCAGCCGAGTCTGGGACTCACCGGAGGGTGAGCAGTTCTTC. Based on the CDR3 plus reference TRBV9 and TRBJ2-1, the full variable domain is DSGVTQTPKHLITATGQRVTLRCSPRSGDLSVYWYQQSLDQGLQFLIQYYNGEERAKGNILERFSAQQFPDLHSELNLSSLELGDSALYFCASSRVWDSPEGEQFFGPGTRLTVL.

The chain couples TRBV4-1 to TRBJ1-5; D gene uncertain. This CDR3 is built from 15 residues. V lost 0 bases, J lost 4 bases, and 10 bases lay in between. From germline, CDR1 is MGHRA and CDR2 YSYEKL. The CDR3 loop is CASSQEAPVNQPQHF. CDR3 bases: TGCGCCAGCAGCCAAGAAGCCCCCGTAAATCAGCCCCAGCATTTT.

V is TRBV6-5 and J is TRBJ1-2; maybe TRBD1 (6 bases). Germline V gives CDR1 MNHEY, CDR2 SVGAGI. CDR3 length: 14 amino acids. Trimming stripped 2 bases from V and 4 bases from J, with 11 bases between. The CDR3 region is CASSYAGDSYGYTF. The CDR3 nucleotides read TGTGCCAGCAGTTACGCAGGGGATTCCTATGGCTACACCTTC.

The chain combines TRBV10-3 with TRBJ1-2; TRBD1 matches 7 bases. The CDR3 covers 16 residues. The V and J ends lost 8 bases and 0 bases, in that order; junction bases with no gene match: 12. Germline values: CDR1 ENHRY, CDR2 SYGVKD. Written as DNA, the CDR3 is TGTGCCATCGGATTTCGGGACAGCCCTACTAACTATGGCTACACCTTC. Translated: CAIGFRDSPTNYGYTF.

The chain employs TRBV5-6 and TRBJ2-2, with TRBD2 matching over 8 bases. J gave up 0 bases and V 2 bases, and 12 bases lay outside the gene matches. The CDR3 loop spans 19 amino acids. Germline CDR1 reads SGHDT; CDR2 reads YYEEEE. CDR3 loop: CASSFKRGSNYTNTGELFF. In DNA form, the CDR3 reads TGTGCCAGCAGCTTTAAGCGGGGGTCGAACTACACGAACACCGGGGAGCTGTTTTTT.

This clone appeared a single time. V and J are TRBV6-5 and TRBJ2-7, with 7 positions matching TRBD1. Germline-derived CDR1 and CDR2 are MNHEY and SVGAGI. Germline trimming cut 9 bases from V and 5 bases from J; bases unmatched to any gene: 13. The CDR3 spans 14 residues. The CDR3 reads CASQGDARNNEQYF. The CDR3 DNA sequence: TGTGCCAGTCAGGGGGACGCAAGAAACAACGAGCAGTACTTC.

The genes are TRBV6-1 and TRBJ1-1, with a weak D call TRBD1 (5 bases). V lost 7 bases to trimming and J lost 11 bases, with 17 bases between them. The germline CDR1 and CDR2 sequences are MNHNS and SASEGT. The CDR3 runs 12 residues. CDR3 coding DNA: TGTGCCAGCACCCCGGCAGGGTTGGAGGCTTTCTTT. Its protein product is CASTPAGLEAFF.

V usage is TRBV6-5 and J usage is TRBJ1-1, with 7 bases lining up with TRBD1. The CDR3 runs to 13 residues. J gave up 4 bases and V 6 bases, and 5 bases lay outside the gene matches. In germline, CDR1 is MNHEY, CDR2 SVGAGI. The CDR3 loop is CASRRTGGTEAFF. The CDR3 DNA reads TGTGCCAGCAGGAGGACAGGCGGCACTGAAGCTTTCTTT.

This chain links TRBV5-8 with TRBJ1-1; D gene unclear. The germline CDR1 and CDR2 sequences are SGHTS and YDEGEE. The CDR3 sequence is 13 residues long. With 1 base removed from V and 5 bases from J, the gap between germline ends came to 9 bases. The CDR3 is CASSLTLYTEAFF. The CDR3 DNA reads as TGTGCCAGCAGCTTGACTTTATATACTGAAGCTTTCTTT.

The rearrangement links TRBV13 to TRBJ1-5; unclear D gene. This CDR3 comprises 15 residues. CDR1 is PRHDT, CDR2 FYEKMQ, per germline (reference sequence). The V end was cut by 0 bases, the J end by 0 bases, with 6 bases between. This CDR3 is CASSLGLYSNQPQHF. CDR3 bases: TGTGCCAGCAGCTTAGGCCTATATAGCAATCAGCCCCAGCATTTT.

The V call is TRBV7-8, the J call TRBJ1-1; D is unresolved. V was clipped by 5 bases and J by 4 bases, with 11 bases between them. CDR3 size: 13 residues. Germline V gene lookup returns CDR1 SGHVS and CDR2 FQNEAQ. The CDR3 loop reads CASSPGRGTEAFF. The DNA of the CDR3 is TGTGCCAGCAGCCCGGGCCGGGGCACTGAAGCTTTCTTT.